This T cell receptor (beta chain) was profiled in a study of identical twins. This clonotype has more than one count but fewer than ten. Its antigen is unidentified. In TCRdb, the 5' RACE reads were re-called with MiXCR into one record per CDR3 protein. The table includes 250,000 or so distinct CDR3 sequences, roughly 7% detected once. There are 17 residues in the CDR3. In germline, CDR1 is DFQATT, CDR2 SNEGSKA (reference sequence). The ends lost 5 bases at V and 1 base at J; junction bases unmatched: 8. Study-wide findings and caveats: Insertions were reduced in abundant cord blood beta clonotypes but not in memory repertoires. In monozygotic twins, models underestimated the sharing of out-of-frame TCR alpha. Twins shared beta out-of-frame sequences in excess, but this excess was weaker.

These same data were also listed under a study on yellow fever vaccine responses in identical twins.

Sequenced input: memory (CD45RO+) T cells sorted from blood. This TCR came from a young woman in good health. The rearrangement joins TRBV20-1 to TRBJ2-3; 14 bases align to TRBD2. CDR3: CSASPPGLAGGTDTQYF. The CDR3 DNA reads TGCAGTGCTTCCCCGCCGGGACTAGCGGGGGGCACAGATACGCAGTATTTT.